These T cell receptor beta chains were read from a single sample in a study of blood T cell repertoires in COVID-19. The protocol was immunoSEQ multiplex PCR, while the TCRdb copy is restricted to in-frame clones and leaves out a portion. The repertoire holds 80,000 to 100,000 clones, with about 90% as singletons. The source material was peripheral blood. These receptors all stem from a woman aged 50 to 60 with active or convalescent COVID-19. CDR3s include the opening cysteine and the closing phenylalanine or tryptophan. Fields, in order: clone size, V gene, D gene, J gene, CDR3 protein, CDR3 DNA. The D gene is left open where the match is weak. Size values are once, few and many counts, or a class for expanded clones, and some rows have none.

-,TRBV24-1,-,TRBJ1-6,CATSAWAVNFSSYNSPLHF,TGTGCCACCAGTGCCTGGGCCGTGAACTTCTCCTCCTATAATTCACCCCTCCACTTT
medium-sized,TRBV7-9,-,TRBJ1-1,CASSLVSGQGTEAFF,TGTGCCAGCAGCTTAGTATCAGGGCAGGGGACTGAAGCTTTCTTT
-,TRBV19,-,TRBJ2-5,CASSIDRDSRETQYF,TGTGCCAGTAGTATAGATCGGGATAGTCGCGAGACCCAGTACTTC
-,TRBV4-1,-,TRBJ1-5,CASWRRQEAQHF,TGCGCCAGCTGGAGACGGCAGGAGGCCCAGCATTTT
-,TRBV20-1,-,TRBJ1-2,CSASVTVSYGYTF,TGCAGTGCTAGTGTTACAGTATCCTATGGCTACACCTTC
-,TRBV6-4,-,TRBJ1-1,CASSGSTGTRAFF,TGTGCCAGCAGCGGATCAACCGGGACACGAGCTTTCTTT
few,TRBV28,-,TRBJ2-7,CASARAPRGEQYF,TGTGCCAGTGCCCGGGCCCCGAGGGGGGAGCAGTACTTC
-,TRBV20-1,-,TRBJ1-2,CSATGGAGYTF,TGCAGTGCCACAGGAGGGGCTGGCTACACCTTC
once,TRBV7-8,TRBD1,TRBJ1-3,CASSRPQGDLSGNTIYF,TGTGCCAGCTCTCGACCTCAGGGGGACTTATCTGGAAACACCATATATTTT
-,TRBV5-4,TRBD1,TRBJ1-2,CASSPEGQVRGYTF,TGTGCCAGCAGCCCGGAGGGACAGGTGCGTGGCTACACCTTC
-,TRBV19,-,TRBJ1-3,CASGPLANTIYF,TGTGCCAGTGGCCCTCTGGCAAACACCATATATTTT
once,TRBV4-2,TRBD1,TRBJ2-3,CASSQAQGTSTDTQYF,TGTGCCAGCAGCCAAGCACAGGGGACAAGCACAGATACGCAGTATTTT
-,TRBV9,TRBD1,TRBJ2-6,CASSVGGQGRSGANVLTF,TGTGCCAGCAGCGTAGGGGGACAGGGGAGGTCTGGGGCCAACGTCCTGACTTTC
once,TRBV12-3/TRBV12-4,TRBD1,TRBJ1-5,CASSRGQPQHF,TGTGCCAGCAGCAGGGGGCAGCCCCAGCATTTT
-,TRBV7-3,-,TRBJ1-2,CASSRSGSPMDGYTF,TGTGCCAGCAGCCGCTCGGGATCACCGATGGATGGCTACACCTTC
-,TRBV6-5,-,TRBJ1-2,CASTKSAGYGYTF,TGTGCCAGCACGAAATCTGCGGGCTATGGCTACACCTTC
-,TRBV29-1,TRBD2,TRBJ2-3,CSVDFVVAGWADTQYF,TGCAGCGTTGATTTTGTGGTAGCGGGGTGGGCAGATACGCAGTATTTT
once,TRBV7-2,-,TRBJ1-3,CASSLLEPGGSGNTIYF,TGTGCCAGCAGCTTATTGGAGCCGGGGGGATCTGGAAACACCATATATTTT
-,TRBV7-9,-,TRBJ2-1,CASSSGDTTYNEQFF,TGTGCCAGCAGCTCCGGGGACACCACCTACAATGAGCAGTTCTTC
-,TRBV18,TRBD1,TRBJ1-2,CASSPSQDRFYGYTF,TGTGCCAGCTCACCTTCCCAGGACAGGTTTTATGGCTACACCTTC
-,TRBV12-3/TRBV12-4,-,TRBJ1-4,CASSFGQYEKLFF,TGTGCCAGCAGTTTTGGACAGTATGAAAAACTGTTTTTT
-,TRBV6-5,-,TRBJ2-7,CASSRVDYEQYF,TGTGCCAGCAGCAGGGTAGACTACGAGCAGTACTTC
-,TRBV7-2,-,TRBJ2-6,CASSSLHRVSGANVLTF,TGTGCCAGCAGCTCACTTCACAGGGTTTCTGGGGCCAACGTCCTGACTTTC
-,TRBV27,TRBD1,TRBJ1-2,CASSPLPGQGDYGYTF,TGTGCCAGCAGTCCGCTCCCGGGACAGGGGGACTATGGCTACACCTTC
-,TRBV6-5,TRBD2,TRBJ2-3,CASSSWTSGSTDTQYF,TGTGCCAGCAGTTCCTGGACTAGCGGGAGCACAGATACGCAGTATTTT
-,TRBV30,-,TRBJ1-1,CAWSVSGGSEAFF,TGTGCCTGGAGTGTATCCGGGGGTTCTGAAGCTTTCTTT
-,TRBV4-3,-,TRBJ2-2,CASSQDPGRELFF,TGCGCCAGCAGCCAAGATCCGGGGAGGGAGCTGTTTTTT
-,TRBV30,-,TRBJ2-2,CAWRTQGPGELFF,TGTGCCTGGAGGACGCAGGGGCCCGGGGAGCTGTTTTTT
-,TRBV5-1,-,TRBJ1-2,CASSLTGGVYGYTF,TGCGCCAGCAGCTTGACGGGGGGCGTCTATGGCTACACCTTC